The 8 T cell receptor beta chains in this list originate from one sample, sequenced in a study (dated by TCRdb to the mid-2010s). Library creation used 5' RACE. TCRdb lists the instrument as Illumina MiSeq. Using fastp at Q25 and MiXCR, TCRdb reprocessed the public reads and kept productive beta chains. A single entry per CDR3 protein holds the most common genes and DNA from its merged rows. The sample contains 62,000 or so distinct CDR3 sequences, about 31% of them found a single time. Around 2.5% of the sample is in the top ten clones. Sample: tumor-infiltrating naive CD4+ T cells sorted from the breast tumor. Per the publication, the cell subset or site label means: naive CD4+ T cells, CD4+CD45RA+CD25-. These receptors all come from a female donor with breast cancer.

V and J are TRBV6-2 or TRBV6-3 and TRBJ2-7; 10 bases are a match to TRBD1. There are 16 residues in the CDR3. Germline values: CDR1 MNHEY, CDR2 SVGEGT. V dropped 7 bases and J dropped 6; count of bases not matched to a gene: 15. The CDR3 loop is CASTPIPPGTGAEQYF. DNA of the CDR3: TGTGCCAGCACCCCCATCCCCCCGGGGACAGGGGCCGAGCAGTACTTC.

The chain employs TRBV28 and TRBJ2-3; D gene uncertain. Germline V CDR1 and CDR2: MDHEN, SYDVKM. The CDR3 has 14 amino acids. Trimming shortened V by 7 bases and J by 2 bases, and 13 bases separated the two germline ends. CDR3 loop: CASTNPRHTDTQYF. DNA for the CDR3: TGTGCCAGCACGAATCCGCGACACACAGATACGCAGTATTTT.

This clonotype has at least ten counts. The chain combines TRBV7-2 with TRBJ2-7; D possibly uses TRBD1 or TRBD2 (5 bases each). With 1 base removed from V and 13 bases from J, the gap between germline ends came to 14 bases. The CDR3 is made up of 12 amino acids. The V gene's germline CDR1 is SGHTA and CDR2 FQGNSA. The CDR3 sequence is CASSLVWDGPYF. CDR3 in DNA: TGTGCCAGCAGCTTAGTATGGGACGGGCCTTACTTC.

The genes are TRBV6-2 or TRBV6-3 and TRBJ2-1, with 7 bases fitting TRBD2. V was clipped by 8 bases and J by 5 bases; unmatched bases: 12. The V gene's germline CDR1 is MNHEY and CDR2 SVGEGT. The CDR3 length is 15 residues. The CDR3 DNA reads TGTGCCAGCCGACATCGACTAGCAAGAGACAATGAGCAGTTCTTC. It is translated as CASRHRLARDNEQFF.

This clonotype appeared many times. The chain links TRBV5-1 to TRBJ2-5; D unresolved. V lost 5 bases and J 1 base, leaving 12 bases between the germline ends. Germline V gives CDR1 SGHRS, CDR2 YFSETQ. This CDR3 spans 14 amino acids. CDR3 loop: CASRLQQPQETQYF. The CDR3 DNA sequence: TGCGCCAGCAGGTTACAGCAGCCCCAAGAGACCCAGTACTTC.

The chain couples TRBV7-2 to TRBJ2-7; D gene ambiguous. V was clipped by 2 bases and J by 4 bases, with 21 bases between them. The CDR3 contains 17 residues. Germline CDR1 is SGHTA and CDR2 is FQGNSA. The CDR3 loop reads CASSLNGPSSWSYEQYF. In DNA, the CDR3 is TGTGCCAGCAGCTTAAATGGACCCTCCTCCTGGTCATACGAGCAGTACTTC.

J is TRBJ2-5 and V is TRBV4-1, with 7 bases aligning to TRBD2. This CDR3 is built from 16 residues. Trimming took 4 bases from V and 4 from J; bases not matched to a gene: 12. The V gene's germline CDR1 is MGHRA and CDR2 YSYEKL. The CDR3 nucleotides are TGCGCCAGCAGCCGCTCGGGCGGACTAGAGGGAGAGACCCAGTACTTC. It specifies CASSRSGGLEGETQYF.

This chain links TRBV7-9 with TRBJ2-7; no reliable D call. Trimming took off 5 bases at V and 3 bases at J, with 8 bases between the two ends. There are 12 residues in the CDR3. Germline loops: CDR1 SEHNR, CDR2 FQNEAQ (reference sequence). The CDR3 DNA reads as TGTGCCAGCAGCCCGAGAGGCTACGAGCAGTACTTC. Amino acids: CASSPRGYEQYF.